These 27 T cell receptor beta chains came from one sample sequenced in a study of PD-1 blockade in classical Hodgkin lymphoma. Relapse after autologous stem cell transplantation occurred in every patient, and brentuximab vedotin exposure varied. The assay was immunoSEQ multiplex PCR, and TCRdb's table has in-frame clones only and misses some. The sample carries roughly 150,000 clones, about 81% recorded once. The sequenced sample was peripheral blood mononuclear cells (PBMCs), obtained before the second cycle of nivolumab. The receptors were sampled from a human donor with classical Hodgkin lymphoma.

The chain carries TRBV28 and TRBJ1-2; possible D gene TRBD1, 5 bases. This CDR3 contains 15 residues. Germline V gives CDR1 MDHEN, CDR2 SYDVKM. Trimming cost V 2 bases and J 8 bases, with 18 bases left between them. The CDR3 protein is CASSLPAGLGKGYTF. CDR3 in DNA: TGTGCCAGCAGTTTACCGGCGGGGCTGGGCAAGGGCTACACCTTC.

The CDR3 coding sequence is TGTGCCAGCAGCTTCAATCCGGGACAGGGAGTGCATGAGCAGTTCTTC. Its translation is CASSFNPGQGVHEQFF. The chain uses TRBV13 and TRBJ2-1; TRBD1 matches at 9 bases. Germline V gives CDR1 PRHDT, CDR2 FYEKMQ (reference sequence). The CDR3 loop spans 16 amino acids. V trimming: 3 bases; J trimming: 8 bases; junction bases outside the gene matches: 11.

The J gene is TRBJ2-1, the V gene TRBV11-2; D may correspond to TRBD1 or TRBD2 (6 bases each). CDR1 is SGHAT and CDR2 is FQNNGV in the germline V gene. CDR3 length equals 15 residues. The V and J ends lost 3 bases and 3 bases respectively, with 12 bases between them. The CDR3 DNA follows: TGTGCCAGCAGCTTGACGGGGGCCCTCTACAATGAGCAGTTCTTC. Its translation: CASSLTGALYNEQFF.

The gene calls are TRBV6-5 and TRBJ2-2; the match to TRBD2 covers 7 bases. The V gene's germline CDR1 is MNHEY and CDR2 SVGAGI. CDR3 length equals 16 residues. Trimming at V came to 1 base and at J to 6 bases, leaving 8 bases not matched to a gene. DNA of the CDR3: TGTGCCAGCAGTTACTTCGCGGGAGTAGGTCCCGGGGAGCTGTTTTTT. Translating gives CASSYFAGVGPGELFF.

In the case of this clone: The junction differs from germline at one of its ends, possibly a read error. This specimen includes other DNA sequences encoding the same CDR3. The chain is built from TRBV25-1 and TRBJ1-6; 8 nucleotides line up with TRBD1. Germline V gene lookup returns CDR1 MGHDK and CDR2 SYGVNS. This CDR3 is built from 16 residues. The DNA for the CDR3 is TGTGCCAGCAGTGATTACAGGGGGAGGTATAATTCACCCCTTCACTTT. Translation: CASSDYRGRYNSPLHF.

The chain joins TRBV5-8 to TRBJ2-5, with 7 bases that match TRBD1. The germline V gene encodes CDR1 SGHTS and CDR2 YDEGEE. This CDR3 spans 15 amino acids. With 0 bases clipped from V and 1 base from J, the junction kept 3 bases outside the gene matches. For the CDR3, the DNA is TGTGCCAGCAGCTTGGGTACAGGGGTCCAAGAGACCCAGTACTTC. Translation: CASSLGTGVQETQYF.

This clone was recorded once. In nucleotides, the CDR3 is TGTGCCAGCAGTTACGGGACAGGGGCAAGGTACGAGCAGTACTTC. Its translation is CASSYGTGARYEQYF. This chain connects TRBV6-5 to TRBJ2-7, with TRBD1 matching 10 bases. Germline CDR1 and CDR2: MNHEY and SVGAGI. V shed 2 bases, J shed 4 bases, and the junction held 5 bases outside the gene matches. The CDR3 spans 15 residues.

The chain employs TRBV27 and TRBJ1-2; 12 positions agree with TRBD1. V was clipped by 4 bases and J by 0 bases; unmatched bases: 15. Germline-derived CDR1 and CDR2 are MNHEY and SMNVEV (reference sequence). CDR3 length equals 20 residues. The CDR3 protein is CASSYSPGQGARTANYGYTF. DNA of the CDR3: TGTGCCAGCAGTTACTCGCCGGGACAGGGGGCAAGGACTGCTAACTATGGCTACACCTTC.

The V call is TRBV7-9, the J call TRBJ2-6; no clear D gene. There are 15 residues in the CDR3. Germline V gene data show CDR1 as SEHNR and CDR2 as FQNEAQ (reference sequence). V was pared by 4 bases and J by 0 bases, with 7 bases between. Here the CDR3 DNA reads TGTGCCAGCAGCTCCATTCACTCTGGGGCCAACGTCCTGACTTTC. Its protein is CASSSIHSGANVLTF.

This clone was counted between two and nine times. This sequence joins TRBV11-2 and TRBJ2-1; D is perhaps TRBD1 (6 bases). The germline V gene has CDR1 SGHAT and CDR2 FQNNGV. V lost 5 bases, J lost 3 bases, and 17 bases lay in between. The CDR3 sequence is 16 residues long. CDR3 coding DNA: TGTGCCAGCAGCGCCAGGGGATCCGCCCTCTACAATGAGCAGTTCTTC. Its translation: CASSARGSALYNEQFF.

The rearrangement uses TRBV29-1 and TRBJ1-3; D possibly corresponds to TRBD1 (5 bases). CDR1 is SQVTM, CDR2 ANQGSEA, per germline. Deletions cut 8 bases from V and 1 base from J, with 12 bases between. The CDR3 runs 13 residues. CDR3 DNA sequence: TGCAGCCACACCGGGGCATCTGGAAACACCATATATTTT. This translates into CSHTGASGNTIYF.

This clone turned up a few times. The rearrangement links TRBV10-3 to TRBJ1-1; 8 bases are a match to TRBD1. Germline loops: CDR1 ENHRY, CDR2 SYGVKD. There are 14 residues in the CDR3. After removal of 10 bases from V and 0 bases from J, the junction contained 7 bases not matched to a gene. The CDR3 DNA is TGTGCCACCACCGGGACAGGCATGAACACTGAAGCTTTCTTT. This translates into CATTGTGMNTEAFF.

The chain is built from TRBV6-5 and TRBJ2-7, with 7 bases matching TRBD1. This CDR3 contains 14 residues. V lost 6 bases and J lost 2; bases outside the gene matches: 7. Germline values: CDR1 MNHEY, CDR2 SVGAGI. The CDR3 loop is CASRTGWSAYEQYF. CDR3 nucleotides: TGTGCCAGCAGGACAGGGTGGTCGGCCTACGAGCAGTACTTC.

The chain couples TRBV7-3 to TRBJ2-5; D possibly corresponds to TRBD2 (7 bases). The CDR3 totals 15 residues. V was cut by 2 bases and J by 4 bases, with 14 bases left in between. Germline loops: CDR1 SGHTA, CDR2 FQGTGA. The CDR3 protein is CASSLLGGARETQYF. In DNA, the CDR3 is TGTGCCAGCAGCTTATTAGGGGGGGCCCGAGAGACCCAGTACTTC.

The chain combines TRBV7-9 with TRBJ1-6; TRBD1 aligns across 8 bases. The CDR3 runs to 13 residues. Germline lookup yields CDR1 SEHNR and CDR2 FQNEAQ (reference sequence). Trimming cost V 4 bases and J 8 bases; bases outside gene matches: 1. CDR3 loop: CASSSTGDSPLHF. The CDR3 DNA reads TGTGCCAGCAGCTCGACAGGGGATTCACCCCTCCACTTT.

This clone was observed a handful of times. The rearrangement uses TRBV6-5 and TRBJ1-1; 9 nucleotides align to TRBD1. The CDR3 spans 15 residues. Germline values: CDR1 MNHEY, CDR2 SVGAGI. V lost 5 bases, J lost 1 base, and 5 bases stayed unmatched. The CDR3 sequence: CASSTDRGANTEAFF. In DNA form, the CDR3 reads TGTGCCAGCAGTACCGACAGGGGGGCGAACACTGAAGCTTTCTTT.

The CDR3 loop reads CASSIGGPLAMGTQHF. In DNA, the CDR3 is TGTGCCAGTAGTATAGGGGGACCACTTGCAATGGGGACCCAGCATTTT. The genes are TRBV19 and TRBJ1-5, with D possibly being TRBD1 (5 bases). CDR1 and CDR2 (germline): LNHDA, SQIVND (reference sequence). V gave up 1 base and J gave up 11 bases, with 21 bases separating them. This CDR3 spans 16 amino acids.

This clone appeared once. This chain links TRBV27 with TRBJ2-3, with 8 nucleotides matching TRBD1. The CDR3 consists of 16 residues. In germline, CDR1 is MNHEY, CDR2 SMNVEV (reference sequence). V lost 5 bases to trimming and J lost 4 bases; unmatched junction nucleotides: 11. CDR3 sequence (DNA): TGTGCCAGCAGTCCCGGGACAGGTCTCTTTGCAGATACGCAGTATTTT. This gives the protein CASSPGTGLFADTQYF.

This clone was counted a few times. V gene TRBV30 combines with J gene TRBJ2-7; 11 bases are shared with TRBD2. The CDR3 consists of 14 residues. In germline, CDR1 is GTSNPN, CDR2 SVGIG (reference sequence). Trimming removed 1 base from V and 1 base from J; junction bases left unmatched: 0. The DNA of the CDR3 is TGTGCCTGGAGTGGACTAGCGGGGTCCTACGAGCAGTACTTC. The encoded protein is CAWSGLAGSYEQYF.

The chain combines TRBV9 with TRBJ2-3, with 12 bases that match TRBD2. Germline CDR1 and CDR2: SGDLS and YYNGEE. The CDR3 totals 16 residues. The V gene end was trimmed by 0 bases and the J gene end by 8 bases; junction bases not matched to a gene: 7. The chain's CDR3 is CASSVGLAGGPGTQYF. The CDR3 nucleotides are TGTGCCAGCAGCGTAGGGCTAGCGGGAGGGCCGGGTACGCAGTATTTT.

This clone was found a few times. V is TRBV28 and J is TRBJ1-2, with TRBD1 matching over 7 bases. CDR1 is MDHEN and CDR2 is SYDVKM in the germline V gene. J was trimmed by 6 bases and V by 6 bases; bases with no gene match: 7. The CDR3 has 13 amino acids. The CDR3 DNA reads TGTGCCAGCAGGGGAACAGGGGAAAATGGCTACACCTTC. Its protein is CASRGTGENGYTF.

The chain's CDR3 is CASSLRVPGQGTFNYGYTF. DNA of the CDR3: TGCGCCAGCAGCCTGCGTGTCCCGGGACAGGGGACATTTAACTATGGCTACACCTTC. The chain joins TRBV4-1 to TRBJ1-2; 10 positions match TRBD1. Trimming removed 4 bases from V and 1 base from J; junction bases left unmatched: 15. CDR1 and CDR2 (germline): MGHRA, YSYEKL. This CDR3 has 19 amino acids.

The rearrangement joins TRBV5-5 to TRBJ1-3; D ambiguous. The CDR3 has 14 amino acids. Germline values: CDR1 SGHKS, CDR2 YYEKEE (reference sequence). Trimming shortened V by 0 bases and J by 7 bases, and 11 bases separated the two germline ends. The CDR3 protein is CASSLAPLRNTIYF. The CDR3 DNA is TGTGCCAGCAGCTTGGCCCCTCTAAGGAACACCATATATTTT.

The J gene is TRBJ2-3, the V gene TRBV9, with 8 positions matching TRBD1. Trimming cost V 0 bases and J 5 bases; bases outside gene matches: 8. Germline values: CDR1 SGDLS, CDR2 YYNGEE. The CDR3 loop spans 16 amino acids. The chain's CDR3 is CASSVAGQGVIDTQYF. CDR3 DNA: TGTGCCAGCAGCGTAGCCGGACAGGGAGTTATAGATACGCAGTATTTT.

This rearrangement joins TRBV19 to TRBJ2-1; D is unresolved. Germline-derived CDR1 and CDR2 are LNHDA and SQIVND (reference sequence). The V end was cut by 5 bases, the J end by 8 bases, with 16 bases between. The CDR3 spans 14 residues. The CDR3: CASSLSERSYEQFF. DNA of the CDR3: TGTGCCAGTAGTCTTTCCGAGAGAAGCTATGAGCAGTTCTTC.

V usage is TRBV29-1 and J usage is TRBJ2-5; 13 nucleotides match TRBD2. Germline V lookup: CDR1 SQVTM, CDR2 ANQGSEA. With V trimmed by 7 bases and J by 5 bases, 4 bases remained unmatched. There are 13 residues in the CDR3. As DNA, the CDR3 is TGCAGCGCGGGACTAGCGGGGCGGGAGACCCAGTACTTC. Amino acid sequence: CSAGLAGRETQYF. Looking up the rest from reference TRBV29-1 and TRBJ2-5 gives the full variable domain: SAVISQKPSRDICQRGTSLTIQCQVDSQVTMMFWYRQQPGQSLTLIATANQGSEATYESGFVIDKFPISRPNLTFSTLTVSNMSPEDSSIYLCSAGLAGRETQYFGPGTRLLVL.

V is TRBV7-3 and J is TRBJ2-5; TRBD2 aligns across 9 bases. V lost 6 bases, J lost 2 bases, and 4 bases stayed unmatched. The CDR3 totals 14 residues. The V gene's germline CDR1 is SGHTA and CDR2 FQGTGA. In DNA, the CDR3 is TGTGCCAGCAGTACCGCGGGGGGGCAAGAGACCCAGTACTTC. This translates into CASSTAGGQETQYF.